A single sample gave rise to the 30 T cell receptor beta chains below, sequenced in a study of siplizumab effects on memory and regulatory T cells. TCRdb's copy holds only in-frame clones and misses some; the assay was immunoSEQ multiplex PCR. The sample includes 90,000 to 140,000 clones, 90% to 95% seen only once; the top ten take around 0.32%. Sequencing input: CD4+ T cells sorted from blood. All receptors come from a human donor in good health.

The rearrangement joins TRBV5-1 to TRBJ2-7; 10 nucleotides line up with TRBD1. The CDR3 covers 15 residues. The germline CDR1 and CDR2 sequences are SGHRS and YFSETQ. J was trimmed by 3 bases and V by 0 bases; bases with no gene match: 3. The CDR3 nucleotides are TGCGCCAGCAGCTTGGAGGGGACAGGGGACTACGAGCAGTACTTC. It encodes CASSLEGTGDYEQYF. Using reference TRBV5-1 and TRBJ2-7 for the parts outside the CDR3, the full variable domain is KAGVTQTPRYLIKTRGQQVTLSCSPISGHRSVSWYQQTPGQGLQFLFEYFSETQRNKGNFPGRFSGRQFSNSRSEMNVSTLELGDSALYLCASSLEGTGDYEQYFGPGTRLTVT.

This chain joins TRBV13 and TRBJ1-4; 10 bases line up with TRBD1. This CDR3 spans 15 amino acids. After removal of 4 bases from V and 8 bases from J, the junction contained 7 bases not matched to a gene. CDR1 and CDR2 (germline): PRHDT, FYEKMQ (reference sequence). In DNA, the CDR3 is TGTGCCAGCAGCTCCTCCGGGACAGGGGCGGAAAAACTGTTTTTT. As protein: CASSSSGTGAEKLFF.

V usage is TRBV7-2 and J usage is TRBJ1-1, with 7 bases identical to TRBD1. The junction had 6 bases not matched to a gene; V was cut back by 1 base and J by 4 bases. This CDR3 region has 15 residues. CDR1 is SGHTA, CDR2 FQGNSA, per germline. The CDR3: CASSLGPGGGTEAFF. CDR3 nucleotide sequence: TGTGCCAGCAGCTTAGGACCAGGGGGGGGCACTGAAGCTTTCTTT.

The chain joins TRBV19 to TRBJ1-2; no definite D call. The CDR3 has 12 residues. V was trimmed by 4 bases and J by 0 bases, leaving 3 bases between them. Germline V gene sequence: CDR1 LNHDA, CDR2 SQIVND (reference sequence). In nucleotides, the CDR3 is TGTGCCAGTAGTACCTCTAACTATGGCTACACCTTC. This encodes CASSTSNYGYTF.

The chain recombines TRBV5-1 with TRBJ2-7; a possible D gene is TRBD2 (6 bases). CDR3 length: 13 residues. V shed 2 bases and J shed 1 base, with 7 bases lying between them. The germline gives CDR1 SGHRS, CDR2 YFSETQ. The CDR3 here is CASSFGGSYEQYF. The DNA of the CDR3 is TGCGCCAGCAGCTTCGGGGGTTCCTACGAGCAGTACTTC.

The CDR3 nucleotides read TGTGCCAGCAGCTTAGAAGCGGGTTGGCTGTTTTTT. This codes for CASSLEAGWLFF. The gene calls are TRBV7-9 and TRBJ1-4, with D uncertain. The CDR3 has 12 amino acids. From germline, CDR1 is SEHNR and CDR2 FQNEAQ (reference sequence). V gave up 1 base and J gave up 14 bases, with 11 bases separating them.

This sequence joins TRBV15 and TRBJ2-5; 8 bases are a match to TRBD2. The J call may not be correct, given that the DNA end is closer to TRBJ2-7. This CDR3 comprises 15 residues. Germline V gives CDR1 LNHNV, CDR2 YYDKDF (reference sequence). The CDR3: CATSRAGGSSYEQYF. The DNA of the CDR3 is TGTGCCACCAGCAGAGCGGGAGGGAGCTCCTACGAGCAGTACTTC.

V is TRBV7-9 and J is TRBJ1-1; D is uncertain. The ends were cut back, 5 bases at V and 5 bases at J, with 15 bases in the middle. The CDR3 length is 14 residues. From germline, CDR1 is SEHNR and CDR2 FQNEAQ (reference sequence). As DNA, the CDR3 is TGTGCCAGCAGCCCCCGGGGAGGATATACTGAAGCTTTCTTT. It yields the protein CASSPRGGYTEAFF.

This clone appeared a few times. This chain joins TRBV7-8 and TRBJ1-2; no firm D call. The CDR3 length is 11 residues. V lost 5 bases and J 2 bases, leaving 3 bases between the germline ends. Germline V CDR1 and CDR2: SGHVS, FQNEAQ. The CDR3 DNA sequence: TGTGCCAGCAGCGACAACTATGGCTACACCTTC. Its translation: CASSDNYGYTF.

In this sample, this clone turned up once. This rearrangement joins TRBV16 to TRBJ1-3; maybe TRBD1 (5 bases). Germline CDR1 is KGHSY and CDR2 is FQNENV. This CDR3 spans 15 amino acids. Trimming removed 1 base at V and 4 bases at J, with 11 bases between. In DNA, the CDR3 is TGTGCCAGCAGCCAATGGGACGTCTCGGGAAACACCATATATTTT. Protein: CASSQWDVSGNTIYF.

This rearrangement joins TRBV18 to TRBJ1-2, with a tentative D call TRBD1 (5 bases). This CDR3 comprises 14 residues. Germline CDR1 is KGHSH and CDR2 is LQKENI. V was clipped by 5 bases and J by 0 bases, with 10 bases between them. The CDR3 protein is CASSIDRPNYGYTF. For the CDR3, the DNA is TGTGCCAGCTCAATCGACAGACCTAACTATGGCTACACCTTC.

The chain employs TRBV18 and TRBJ1-2; D is unclear. V was shortened by 2 bases and J by 6 bases, with 4 bases between the two germline ends. The germline gives CDR1 KGHSH, CDR2 LQKENI. This CDR3 contains 11 residues. The CDR3 spells CASSPDDGYTF. For the CDR3, the DNA is TGTGCCAGCTCACCAGACGATGGCTACACCTTC.

CDR3 residues: CATSRDLLYEQYF. DNA of the CDR3: TGTGCCACCAGCAGAGACCTCCTCTACGAGCAGTACTTC. The rearrangement uses TRBV15 and TRBJ2-7; D gene uncertain. Germline CDR1 and CDR2: LNHNV and YYDKDF (reference sequence). V was cut by 0 bases and J by 3 bases, with 6 bases left in between. This CDR3 has 13 residues.

The CDR3 DNA is TGCGCCAGCAGCGCCGGGACAGTTAATTCACCCCTCCACTTT. Its translation: CASSAGTVNSPLHF. The rearrangement uses TRBV5-1 and TRBJ1-6; 7 bases align to TRBD1. This CDR3 comprises 14 residues. Trimming removed 4 bases from V and 6 bases from J; junction bases left unmatched: 4. Germline lookup yields CDR1 SGHRS and CDR2 YFSETQ. The entire variable domain, with the rest obtained from reference TRBV5-1 and TRBJ1-6, is as follows: KAGVTQTPRYLIKTRGQQVTLSCSPISGHRSVSWYQQTPGQGLQFLFEYFSETQRNKGNFPGRFSGRQFSNSRSEMNVSTLELGDSALYLCASSAGTVNSPLHFGNGTRLTVT.

The rearrangement uses TRBV30 and TRBJ2-2, with 9 bases aligning to TRBD1. The CDR3 is made up of 14 amino acids. V dropped 5 bases and J dropped 5; count of bases not matched to a gene: 6. Germline V lookup: CDR1 GTSNPN, CDR2 SVGIG (reference sequence). The CDR3 protein is CAWVGTGNTGELFF. Here the CDR3 DNA reads TGTGCCTGGGTCGGGACAGGGAATACCGGGGAGCTGTTTTTT. The full variable domain, completed using reference TRBV30 and TRBJ2-2, is SQTIHQWPATLVQPVGSPLSLECTVEGTSNPNLYWYRQAAGRGLQLLFYSVGIGQISSEVPQNLSASRPQDRQFILSSKKLLLSDSGFYLCAWVGTGNTGELFFGEGSRLTVL.

This clone came up a few times. This rearrangement joins TRBV27 to TRBJ1-5; D not certain. V was trimmed by 5 bases and J by 2 bases, leaving 13 bases between them. The V gene's germline CDR1 is MNHEY and CDR2 SMNVEV (reference sequence). CDR3 size: 15 residues. Here the CDR3 DNA reads TGTGCCAGCAGTGCCCTAAATTCGGGCAATCAGCCCCAGCATTTT. It specifies CASSALNSGNQPQHF.

The chain uses TRBV7-3 and TRBJ2-7, with 9 bases aligning to TRBD1. Germline loops: CDR1 SGHTA, CDR2 FQGTGA. The CDR3 extends over 14 amino acids. V was clipped by 4 bases and J by 2 bases; unmatched bases: 3. The chain's CDR3 is CASSSRQGAYEQYF. In DNA, the CDR3 is TGTGCCAGCAGCTCCCGACAGGGGGCCTACGAGCAGTACTTC.

The chain is built from TRBV7-3 and TRBJ1-1, with a weak D call TRBD1 (5 bases). CDR1 is SGHTA and CDR2 is FQGTGA in the germline V gene. The CDR3 spans 13 residues. With 5 bases removed from V and 5 bases from J, the gap between germline ends came to 12 bases. CDR3 in DNA: TGTGCCAGCAGCCCTGGGGGGGAGACTGAAGCTTTCTTT. It translates to CASSPGGETEAFF. Together with reference TRBV7-3 and TRBJ1-1, the CDR3 gives the full variable domain: GAGVSQTPSNKVTEKGKYVELRCDPISGHTALYWYRQSLGQGPEFLIYFQGTGAADDSGLPNDRFFAVRPEGSVSTLKIQRTERGDSAVYLCASSPGGETEAFFGQGTRLTVV.

J is TRBJ2-3 and V is TRBV7-3; weak D call: TRBD2 (5 bases). Germline CDR1 is SGHTA and CDR2 is FQGTGA. V lost 4 bases, J lost 4 bases, and 33 bases lay in between. This CDR3 region has 21 residues. The chain's CDR3 is CASSSREEGVFFSGGADTQYF. In DNA, the CDR3 is TGTGCCAGCAGCTCCCGAGAAGAGGGAGTGTTTTTTTCCGGTGGCGCAGATACGCAGTATTTT.

The chain is built from TRBV5-6 and TRBJ2-1, with 7 nucleotides matching TRBD1. The CDR3 is made up of 11 amino acids. Germline CDR1 SGHDT, CDR2 YYEEEE. With V trimmed by 3 bases and J by 15 bases, 6 bases remained unmatched. CDR3 nucleotide sequence: TGTGCCAGCAGCTCACAGGGGCGACGGTTCTTC. This sequence encodes CASSSQGRRFF.

The chain uses TRBV20-1 and TRBJ2-1, with unresolved D. V was clipped by 7 bases and J by 6 bases, with 7 bases between them. This CDR3 comprises 10 residues. From germline, CDR1 is DFQATT and CDR2 SNEGSKA (reference sequence). CDR3 in DNA: TGCAGTGTCCTCCCCAATGAGCAGTTCTTC. Its translation: CSVLPNEQFF.

The rearrangement links TRBV19 to TRBJ1-3; D is perhaps TRBD1 (5 bases). The CDR3 extends over 16 amino acids. The germline CDR1 and CDR2 sequences are LNHDA and SQIVND (reference sequence). Trimming left V 9 bases short and J 0 bases short, with 18 bases between. The CDR3 DNA is TGTGCCAGCGCCAGGTCACAGGCGATCTCTGGAAACACCATATATTTT. As protein: CASARSQAISGNTIYF.

This clone was detected once. The chain combines TRBV7-2 with TRBJ2-1, with D unclear. Germline values: CDR1 SGHTA, CDR2 FQGNSA. CDR3 size: 11 residues. V lost 0 bases, J lost 9 bases, and 3 bases lay in between. The CDR3 sequence: CASSLALEQFF. The CDR3 DNA reads TGTGCCAGCAGCTTAGCGCTTGAGCAGTTCTTC. The variable domain in full, with the rest retrieved from reference TRBV7-2 and TRBJ2-1, is GAGVSQSPSNKVTEKGKDVELRCDPISGHTALYWYRQSLGQGLEFLIYFQGNSAPDKSGLPSDRFSAERTGGSVSTLTIQRTQQEDSAVYLCASSLALEQFFGPGTRLTVL.

The chain carries TRBV4-1 and TRBJ2-7; 11 bases map to TRBD1. The CDR3 runs 15 residues. Germline assignment: CDR1 MGHRA and CDR2 YSYEKL. V lost 3 bases to trimming and J lost 3 bases; unmatched junction nucleotides: 4. CDR3 protein: CASSQTGTGGYEQYF. The CDR3 nucleotides read TGCGCCAGCAGCCAGACCGGGACAGGGGGCTACGAGCAGTACTTC.

The chain employs TRBV5-1 and TRBJ1-1; D not resolved. The V gene's germline CDR1 is SGHRS and CDR2 YFSETQ. Trimming removed 0 bases at V and 9 bases at J, with 6 bases between. The CDR3 sequence is 11 residues long. In nucleotides, the CDR3 is TGCGCCAGCAGCTTGGGAGGGAAAGCTTTCTTT. It translates to CASSLGGKAFF.

V usage is TRBV5-5 and J usage is TRBJ2-7; D remains ambiguous. V lost 2 bases and J lost 2, with 8 bases in between. The germline V gene has CDR1 SGHKS and CDR2 YYEKEE (reference sequence). The CDR3 contains 13 residues. The CDR3 sequence is CASSLNRAYEQYF. The CDR3 bases are TGTGCCAGCAGCTTAAACAGAGCCTACGAGCAGTACTTC.

V and J are TRBV4-2 and TRBJ1-2, with unresolved D. The CDR3 has 13 amino acids. Germline-derived CDR1 and CDR2 are LGHNA and YNFKEQ. The V gene lost 0 bases and the J gene lost 8 bases, with 10 bases spanning the gap. CDR3 protein: CASSQEGIDGYTF. As DNA, the CDR3 is TGTGCCAGCAGCCAAGAGGGGATTGACGGCTACACCTTC.

V is TRBV5-4 and J is TRBJ2-7; 7 bases line up with TRBD1. The CDR3 sequence is 14 residues long. V lost 9 bases to trimming and J lost 3 bases; unmatched junction nucleotides: 12. Germline values: CDR1 SGHNT, CDR2 YYREEE (reference sequence). CDR3 nucleotides: TGTGCCACCGAGAAAGGGGGCGGTGGCTACGAGCAGTACTTC. Protein: CATEKGGGGYEQYF.

This chain joins TRBV4-1 and TRBJ2-7; maybe TRBD2 (5 bases). The germline CDR1 and CDR2 sequences are MGHRA and YSYEKL. This CDR3 is 15 amino acids long. The V end lost 1 base, the J end lost 4 bases, and 14 bases lay between the germline ends. CDR3 nucleotides: TGCGCCAGCAGCCAAGGACGGAAACCGGGGTACGAGCAGTACTTC. Its protein is CASSQGRKPGYEQYF.

V usage is TRBV5-4 and J usage is TRBJ2-1; the match to TRBD2 covers 7 bases. The CDR3 consists of 16 residues. Germline CDR1 and CDR2: SGHNT and YYREEE (reference sequence). Trimming at V came to 5 bases and at J to 4 bases, leaving 12 bases not matched to a gene. For the CDR3, the DNA is TGTGCCAGCAGTCAACTAGCCGGGACTACGTACAATGAGCAGTTCTTC. Its translation: CASSQLAGTTYNEQFF. Filled out from reference TRBV5-4 and TRBJ2-1, the complete variable domain reads ETGVTQSPTHLIKTRGQQVTLRCSSQSGHNTVSWYQQALGQGPQFIFQYYREEENGRGNFPPRFSGLQFPNYSSELNVNALELDDSALYLCASSQLAGTTYNEQFFGPGTRLTVL.